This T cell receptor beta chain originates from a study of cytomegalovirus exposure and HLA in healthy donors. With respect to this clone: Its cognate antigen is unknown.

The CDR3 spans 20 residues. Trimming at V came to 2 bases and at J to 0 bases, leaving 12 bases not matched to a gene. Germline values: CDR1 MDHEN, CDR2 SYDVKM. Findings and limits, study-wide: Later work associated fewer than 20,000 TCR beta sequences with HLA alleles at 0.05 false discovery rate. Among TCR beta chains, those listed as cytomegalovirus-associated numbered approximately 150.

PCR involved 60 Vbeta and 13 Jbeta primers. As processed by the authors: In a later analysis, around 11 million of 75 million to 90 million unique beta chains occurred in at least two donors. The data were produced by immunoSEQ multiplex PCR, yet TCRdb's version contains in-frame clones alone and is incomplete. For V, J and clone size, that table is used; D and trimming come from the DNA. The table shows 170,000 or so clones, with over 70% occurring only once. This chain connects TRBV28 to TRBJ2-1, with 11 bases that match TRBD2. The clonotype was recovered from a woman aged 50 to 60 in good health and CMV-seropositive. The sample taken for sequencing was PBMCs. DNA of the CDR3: TGTGCCAGCAGTTTACCCTCCGGGACTAGCGGATTCAGCTCCTACAATGAGCAGTTCTTC. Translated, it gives CASSLPSGTSGFSSYNEQFF.